The present TCR beta chain was sequenced within a study of regulatory T cells in long-lasting Graves disease. Sequencing libraries for TCR beta were prepared with iRepertoire HTBI primers and Arm-PCR of CDR3 regions. One entry per CDR3 protein, called by TCRdb with MiXCR from the multiplex PCR reads. The table has approximately 350,000 distinct CDR3 sequences, approximately 25% seen once. The time point: persistent/refractory GD, antithyroid drugs over 5 years with positive TRAb. RNA from PBMCs was the source of the TCR library. In its sample, this clonotype was seen a few times. This TCR was sampled from a woman between 40 and 55 years old with Graves disease. Sequenced material: peripheral blood mononuclear cells (PBMCs), taken when the disease was refractory, from a patient treated with antithyroid drugs.

CDR3: CASTPGPTTFTYEQYF. In DNA, the CDR3 is TGTGCCAGCACTCCGGGACCGACCACTTTCACCTACGAGCAGTACTTC. The genes are TRBV6-1 and TRBJ2-7, with D perhaps matching TRBD1 or TRBD2 (5 bases each). Trimming took 7 bases from V and 2 from J, leaving 21 bases between them. Looked up from germline, CDR1 is MNHNS and CDR2 is SASEGT. CDR3 length: 16 residues.